The 18 T cell receptor beta chains below were found in one sample sequenced in a study of T cells in tuberculosis. Sample time point: new active TB diagnosis, blood taken before or within 7 days of starting treatment. Produced via immunoSEQ multiplex PCR; TCRdb's table is partial and in-frame only. The table lists about 49,000 clones, 90% to 95% of them singletons. Sequences were derived from PBMCs, sampled at tuberculosis diagnosis. The receptor set was obtained from an adult with tuberculosis.

The CDR3 protein is CSVDPPSGSLNEQFF. CDR3 bases: TGCAGCGTTGACCCCCCTAGCGGGAGCCTCAATGAGCAGTTCTTC. J is TRBJ2-1 and V is TRBV29-1; TRBD2 aligns across 10 bases. The V gene end was trimmed by 3 bases and the J gene end by 6 bases; junction bases not matched to a gene: 8. This CDR3 contains 15 residues. In germline, CDR1 is SQVTM, CDR2 ANQGSEA.

The chain recombines TRBV15 with TRBJ2-1; 13 bases align to TRBD2. V was clipped by 5 bases and J by 10 bases; unmatched bases: 11. This CDR3 has 16 residues. CDR1 is LNHNV, CDR2 YYDKDF, per germline (reference sequence). CDR3 nucleotides: TGTGCCACCAGCCTCCGGACTAGCGGGAGAGAGAAAGAGCAGTTCTTC. It yields the protein CATSLRTSGREKEQFF.

V usage is TRBV5-1 and J usage is TRBJ2-2, with 10 bases that match TRBD2. This CDR3 has 15 residues. Losses at the gene ends were 6 bases for V and 5 bases for J; bases not matched to a gene: 7. Germline V gene lookup returns CDR1 SGHRS and CDR2 YFSETQ. CDR3 amino acids: CASTLAGKGTGELFF. In nucleotides, the CDR3 is TGCGCCAGCACACTAGCGGGGAAGGGAACCGGGGAGCTGTTTTTT.

The V call is TRBV30, the J call TRBJ2-5, with 7 bases lining up with TRBD1. CDR1 GTSNPN and CDR2 SVGIG come from the germline V gene (reference sequence). CDR3 length equals 14 residues. Unmatched junction bases numbered 13, after V lost 5 bases and J lost 7 bases. The CDR3 spells CAWGRDSGMGTQYF. The CDR3, as DNA: TGTGCCTGGGGTAGGGACAGCGGCATGGGGACCCAGTACTTC.

The J gene is TRBJ1-3, the V gene TRBV7-6; unclear D gene. CDR1 is SGHVS and CDR2 is FNYEAQ in the germline V gene. The CDR3 runs to 16 residues. Trimming stripped 0 bases from V and 2 bases from J, with 11 bases between. CDR3 sequence: CASSLALSGPGNTIYF. CDR3 coding DNA: TGTGCCAGCAGCTTAGCGCTCAGTGGCCCTGGAAACACCATATATTTT.

The chain combines TRBV7-9 with TRBJ2-5, with D possibly matching TRBD2 (6 bases). CDR3 length: 14 residues. With 5 bases removed from V and 5 bases from J, the gap between germline ends came to 15 bases. CDR1 and CDR2 from the germline V gene are SEHNR and FQNEAQ (reference sequence). The CDR3 protein is CASSPTRVSETQYF. CDR3 nucleotide sequence: TGTGCCAGCAGCCCGACTAGGGTGTCGGAGACCCAGTACTTC.

The V call is TRBV7-2, the J call TRBJ1-2, with a weak D call TRBD1 (6 bases). CDR3 length equals 14 residues. Trimming left V 2 bases short and J 8 bases short, with 15 bases between. In germline, CDR1 is SGHTA, CDR2 FQGNSA. CDR3 amino acids: CASSLRLGGRGYTF. DNA of the CDR3: TGTGCCAGCAGCTTAAGATTAGGGGGTCGGGGCTACACCTTC.

This clone was picked up a small number of times. This chain links TRBV28 with TRBJ1-3; weak D call: TRBD1 (5 bases). This CDR3 contains 16 residues. Trimming took off 6 bases at V and 0 bases at J, with 15 bases between the two ends. Germline CDR1 is MDHEN and CDR2 is SYDVKM. CDR3 amino acids: CASSLKGLSSGNTIYF. CDR3 in DNA: TGTGCCAGCAGCCTAAAGGGGCTGAGCTCTGGAAACACCATATATTTT.

The V gene is TRBV28, the J gene TRBJ1-2; 8 bases are shared with TRBD1. Germline CDR1 and CDR2: MDHEN and SYDVKM. The length of the CDR3 is 14 residues. The junction had 8 bases not matched to a gene; V was cut back by 3 bases and J by 8 bases. In DNA form, the CDR3 reads TGTGCCAGCAGTTTTTCCCCAGGGGGCAGGGGCTACACCTTC. Protein sequence: CASSFSPGGRGYTF.

This rearrangement joins TRBV30 to TRBJ1-1; D may be TRBD1 (5 bases). The V gene's germline CDR1 is GTSNPN and CDR2 SVGIG (reference sequence). Trimming removed 0 bases at V and 1 base at J, with 15 bases between. The CDR3 covers 16 residues. Here the CDR3 reads CAWSVGGARGNTEAFF. For the CDR3, the DNA is TGTGCCTGGAGTGTGGGAGGGGCGAGGGGGAACACTGAAGCTTTCTTT. The whole variable domain, filled in from reference TRBV30 and TRBJ1-1, reads SQTIHQWPATLVQPVGSPLSLECTVEGTSNPNLYWYRQAAGRGLQLLFYSVGIGQISSEVPQNLSASRPQDRQFILSSKKLLLSDSGFYLCAWSVGGARGNTEAFFGQGTRLTVV.

The chain is built from TRBV10-3 and TRBJ2-3, with TRBD2 matching over 11 bases. The CDR3 is made up of 17 amino acids. V lost 10 bases and J lost 0; bases outside the gene matches: 12. Germline V gene data show CDR1 as ENHRY and CDR2 as SYGVKD. Here the CDR3 reads CATFKTSGIPSTDTQYF. The CDR3 bases are TGTGCCACCTTTAAGACTAGCGGGATACCTAGCACAGATACGCAGTATTTT.

A remark on this clone: This same CDR3 is encoded by further DNA sequences in the sample. This chain joins TRBV7-2 and TRBJ2-5, with D uncertain. In germline, CDR1 is SGHTA, CDR2 FQGNSA. V lost 1 base and J 2 bases, leaving 8 bases between the germline ends. The CDR3 is 14 amino acids. CDR3 bases: TGTGCCAGCAGCTTAGTGGTTAGTCAAGAGACCCAGTACTTC. This translates into CASSLVVSQETQYF.

The chain joins TRBV15 to TRBJ2-5, with 8 bases matching TRBD2. The CDR3 has 16 amino acids. The germline V gene encodes CDR1 LNHNV and CDR2 YYDKDF (reference sequence). Trimming cost V 6 bases and J 5 bases; bases outside gene matches: 14. The CDR3 here is CATSDGSRRGGETQYF. The DNA for the CDR3 is TGTGCCACCAGTGACGGTAGCCGACGGGGGGGCGAGACCCAGTACTTC.

This clone was seen a single time. V usage is TRBV9 and J usage is TRBJ1-4, with a tentative D call TRBD1 (6 bases). The CDR3 spans 16 residues. Trimming left V 0 bases short and J 7 bases short, with 16 bases between. Per germline, CDR1 SGDLS and CDR2 YYNGEE. CDR3 amino acids: CASSVGPADSTEKLFF. CDR3 sequence (DNA): TGTGCCAGCAGCGTAGGGCCGGCGGACAGCACTGAAAAACTGTTTTTT.

This clone was observed a single time. The chain combines TRBV30 with TRBJ1-1; 9 bases match TRBD1. Per germline, CDR1 GTSNPN and CDR2 SVGIG (reference sequence). Losses at the gene ends were 2 bases for V and 3 bases for J; bases not matched to a gene: 4. The CDR3 contains 14 residues. CDR3 sequence: CAWSKRTGDTEAFF. CDR3 coding DNA: TGTGCCTGGAGTAAAAGGACAGGGGACACTGAAGCTTTCTTT.

The CDR3 spells CASSSRDRGNTGELFF. The CDR3 nucleotides are TGTGCCAGTAGTAGTAGGGACAGGGGGAACACCGGGGAGCTGTTTTTT. The V call is TRBV19, the J call TRBJ2-2; 10 nucleotides align to TRBD1. The ends lost 4 bases at V and 1 base at J; junction bases unmatched: 3. This CDR3 region has 16 residues. Germline V gene sequence: CDR1 LNHDA, CDR2 SQIVND (reference sequence).

The rearrangement joins TRBV7-3 to TRBJ2-3; D is undetermined. The germline V gene has CDR1 SGHTA and CDR2 FQGTGA. The CDR3 runs to 15 residues. The germline V and J ends were trimmed by 1 base and 2 bases, with 10 bases remaining between them. CDR3 in amino acids: CASSLMERFTDTQYF. CDR3 in DNA: TGTGCCAGCAGCTTAATGGAGAGGTTCACAGATACGCAGTATTTT.

V is TRBV21-1 and J is TRBJ2-7; the table's D call, TRBD1, was not checked against the DNA. TRBV21-1 counts as a pseudogene. This CDR3 has 12 amino acids. The CDR3 coding sequence is TGTGCCAGCAGCCTTGGACAGGGAGGGCGGTACTTC. Translated, it gives CASSLGQGGRYF.